A single sample gave rise to the 15 T cell receptor beta chains below, sequenced in a study of OX40 agonist ivuxolimab in advanced cancers. Clones were read by immunoSEQ multiplex PCR, and TCRdb kept only the in-frame ones, dropping some. The sample holds fewer than 120,000 clones, roughly 89% seen once. Sample: CD4+ or CD8+ T cells sorted from blood, taken in a trial of the OX40 agonist ivuxolimab. These receptors were obtained from an adult with an advanced solid tumor such as melanoma, head and neck, liver or kidney cancer.

The chain recombines TRBV7-3 with TRBJ1-1; no clear D gene. Trimming cost V 5 bases and J 2 bases, with 12 bases left between them. This CDR3 region has 14 residues. Germline V CDR1 and CDR2: SGHTA, FQGTGA. The CDR3 coding sequence is TGTGCCAGCAGCCCGGGGTCGGTTAACACTGAAGCTTTCTTT. It is translated as CASSPGSVNTEAFF.

The chain carries TRBV19 and TRBJ1-1; 10 nucleotides agree with TRBD1. V was pared by 4 bases and J by 0 bases, with 5 bases of the junction left unmatched. This CDR3 has 16 residues. CDR1 and CDR2 (germline): LNHDA, SQIVND (reference sequence). This CDR3 reads CASSTSTGGLNTEAFF. The CDR3 DNA follows: TGTGCCAGTAGTACATCGACAGGGGGCTTGAACACTGAAGCTTTCTTT. The full variable domain, its missing parts supplied by reference TRBV19 and TRBJ1-1, is DGGITQSPKYLFRKEGQNVTLSCEQNLNHDAMYWYRQDPGQGLRLIYYSQIVNDFQKGDIAEGYSVSREKKESFPLTVTSAQKNPTAFYLCASSTSTGGLNTEAFFGQGTRLTVV.

The rearrangement links TRBV7-2 to TRBJ1-3; no firm D call. V lost 1 base and J lost 0, with 4 bases in between. From germline, CDR1 is SGHTA and CDR2 FQGNSA. CDR3 length: 14 amino acids. The CDR3 here is CASSLGSSGNTIYF. DNA for the CDR3: TGTGCCAGCAGCTTAGGGAGCTCTGGAAACACCATATATTTT. Together with reference TRBV7-2 and TRBJ1-3, the CDR3 gives the full variable domain: GAGVSQSPSNKVTEKGKDVELRCDPISGHTALYWYRQSLGQGLEFLIYFQGNSAPDKSGLPSDRFSAERTGGSVSTLTIQRTQQEDSAVYLCASSLGSSGNTIYFGEGSWLTVV.

The V gene is TRBV6-1, the J gene TRBJ1-5; 9 nucleotides agree with TRBD1. Germline V CDR1 and CDR2: MNHNS, SASEGT. There are 14 residues in the CDR3. The V gene end was trimmed by 3 bases and the J gene end by 9 bases; junction bases not matched to a gene: 6. The CDR3 loop reads CASSETGGGLPQHF. The DNA of the CDR3 is TGTGCCAGCAGTGAGACAGGGGGTGGATTGCCCCAGCATTTT.

As concerns this clone: The junction and the germline gene differ at one end; a read error may be behind it. The rearrangement joins TRBV7-7 to TRBJ2-6; D gene unclear. Germline V gene data show CDR1 as SSHAT and CDR2 as FNYEAQ (reference sequence). This CDR3 spans 15 amino acids. The CDR3 bases are TGTGCTAGCAGCCCACAAACCTCTGGGGCCAACGTCCTGACTTTC. Its translation is CASSPQTSGANVLTF.

This sequence joins TRBV5-1 and TRBJ2-5; the match to TRBD2 covers 9 bases. The CDR3 extends over 16 amino acids. V lost 4 bases and J lost 2; bases outside the gene matches: 9. The germline V gene has CDR1 SGHRS and CDR2 YFSETQ. The CDR3: CASSNGVLAGQETQYF. The DNA for the CDR3 is TGCGCCAGCAGCAATGGCGTGCTAGCGGGGCAAGAGACCCAGTACTTC.

This chain links TRBV6-1 with TRBJ1-1; D is unclear. Trimming took off 5 bases at V and 11 bases at J, with 12 bases between the two ends. The CDR3 runs 11 residues. Per the germline V gene, CDR1 is MNHNS and CDR2 is SASEGT. In DNA form, the CDR3 reads TGTGCCAGCAGTTACCTGGGCTTGGCTTTCTTT. Its protein is CASSYLGLAFF.

The V gene is TRBV30, the J gene TRBJ2-3; no reliable D call. Germline values: CDR1 GTSNPN, CDR2 SVGIG (reference sequence). Trimming stripped 0 bases from V and 5 bases from J, with 6 bases between. The length of the CDR3 is 12 residues. The CDR3 here is CAWSVRGDTQYF. Here the CDR3 DNA reads TGTGCCTGGAGTGTACGTGGAGATACGCAGTATTTT.

The genes are TRBV4-3 and TRBJ1-2; possibly TRBD1 for D (6 bases). V was trimmed by 2 bases and J by 4 bases, leaving 11 bases between them. This CDR3 has 14 amino acids. Germline V gene lookup returns CDR1 LGHNA and CDR2 YSLEER. The CDR3 DNA reads as TGCGCCAGCAGCCAACTAACAGGGCTCTATGGCTACACCTTC. It translates to CASSQLTGLYGYTF.

This clone was seen only once. This sequence joins TRBV6-5 and TRBJ2-3; D is perhaps TRBD2 (6 bases). This CDR3 is 15 amino acids long. CDR1 and CDR2 (germline): MNHEY, SVGAGI. The germline V and J ends were trimmed by 6 bases and 7 bases, with 20 bases remaining between them. CDR3 DNA sequence: TGTGCCAGCAGCGTACGACGGGGGAGCGGGTATACGCAGTATTTT. It encodes CASSVRRGSGYTQYF.

The genes are TRBV10-3 and TRBJ1-2; 9 bases agree with TRBD1. V gave up 10 bases and J gave up 2 bases; unmatched junction bases: 11. Germline assignment: CDR1 ENHRY and CDR2 SYGVKD. CDR3 length: 15 amino acids. The CDR3: CATLPGQGGNYGYTF. As DNA, the CDR3 is TGTGCCACCCTTCCGGGACAGGGTGGGAACTATGGCTACACCTTC.

The chain has TRBV28 and TRBJ1-2; tentatively, D is TRBD1 (5 bases). The CDR3 sequence is 14 residues long. With 6 bases removed from V and 7 bases from J, the gap between germline ends came to 18 bases. The V gene's germline CDR1 is MDHEN and CDR2 SYDVKM. CDR3 coding DNA: TGTGCCAGCAGCGTCGTGCGGGGGTACGGTGGCTACACCTTC. Amino acids: CASSVVRGYGGYTF.

The genes are TRBV6-6 and TRBJ2-7; the D call may be TRBD1 or TRBD2 (5 bases each). The CDR3 consists of 14 residues. Per the germline V gene, CDR1 is MNHNY and CDR2 is SVGAGI (reference sequence). V dropped 0 bases and J dropped 3 bases, with 9 bases sitting between them. The CDR3 sequence: CASSYSRGDYEQYF. CDR3 sequence (DNA): TGTGCCAGCAGTTACTCGAGGGGAGACTACGAGCAGTACTTC.

The gene calls are TRBV7-2 and TRBJ2-5; maybe TRBD2 (5 bases). This CDR3 has 16 residues. Germline V gene lookup returns CDR1 SGHTA and CDR2 FQGNSA. The V end was cut by 1 base, the J end by 1 base, with 13 bases between. The CDR3 here is CASSLGASYSQETQYF. Here the CDR3 DNA reads TGTGCCAGCAGCTTAGGAGCTAGCTATAGCCAAGAGACCCAGTACTTC.

The genes are TRBV13 and TRBJ2-4; possible D gene TRBD1, 5 bases. V lost 1 base to trimming and J lost 11 bases, with 12 bases between them. The CDR3 sequence is 13 residues long. The V gene's germline CDR1 is PRHDT and CDR2 FYEKMQ (reference sequence). In nucleotides, the CDR3 is TGTGCCAGCAGCTTAGAAGCCTTGGGGCTTCAGTACTTC. Translating it yields CASSLEALGLQYF.